This TCR beta chain was captured in a study of cytotoxic CD8 clonotypes in ibrutinib-treated CLL. Overall study findings and caveats: Stable or contracted on treatment, public clonotypes were also uncommon.

Concerning this clone itself: What it binds is not known.

The CDR3 is 16 residues long. V dropped 0 bases and J dropped 6 bases, with 14 bases sitting between them. The germline gives CDR1 LGHNA, CDR2 YNFKEQ. Here immunoSEQ multiplex PCR was the method, and the copy in TCRdb shows in-frame clones only, minus some. In the table there are some 15,000 clones, around 60% of which are singletons. Sample: PBMCs, taken before ibrutinib treatment. This TCR derives from a human donor with chronic lymphocytic leukemia. The chain has TRBV4-2 and TRBJ1-4; D may be TRBD1 (5 bases). The CDR3 DNA reads as TGTGCCAGCAGCCAAGAGCCCCTTGGGGGGGATGAAAAACTGTTTTTT. It is translated as CASSQEPLGGDEKLFF.